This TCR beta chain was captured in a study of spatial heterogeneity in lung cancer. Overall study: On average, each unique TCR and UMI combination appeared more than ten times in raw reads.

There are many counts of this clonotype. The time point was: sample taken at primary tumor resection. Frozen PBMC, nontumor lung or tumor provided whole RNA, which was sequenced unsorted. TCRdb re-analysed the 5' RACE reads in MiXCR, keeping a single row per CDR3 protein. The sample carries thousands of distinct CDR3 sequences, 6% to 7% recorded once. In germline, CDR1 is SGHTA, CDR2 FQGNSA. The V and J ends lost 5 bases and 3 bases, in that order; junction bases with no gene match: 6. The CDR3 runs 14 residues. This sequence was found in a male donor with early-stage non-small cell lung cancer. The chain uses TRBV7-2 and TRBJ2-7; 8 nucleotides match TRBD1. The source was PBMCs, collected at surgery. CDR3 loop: CASSVGTGGYEQYF. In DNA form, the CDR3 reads TGTGCCAGCAGCGTAGGGACAGGCGGCTACGAGCAGTACTTC. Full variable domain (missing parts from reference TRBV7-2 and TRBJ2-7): GAGVSQSPSNKVTEKGKDVELRCDPISGHTALYWYRQSLGQGLEFLIYFQGNSAPDKSGLPSDRFSAERTGGSVSTLTIQRTQQEDSAVYLCASSVGTGGYEQYFGPGTRLTVT.